This T cell receptor (beta chain) was identified during a study of blood T cell repertoires in COVID-19. Study-wide context: Spain, Italy and the United States supplied samples that represented acute and convalescent COVID-19.

Per the germline V gene, CDR1 is MDHEN and CDR2 is SYDVKM. With 6 bases clipped from V and 2 bases from J, the junction kept 7 bases outside the gene matches. The length of the CDR3 is 14 residues. Sequencing used immunoSEQ multiplex PCR; TCRdb keeps in-frame clones, though not all of them. The sample consists of 160,000 or so clones, about four fifths of them appearing once. This chain uses TRBV28 with TRBJ2-7; 7 nucleotides align to TRBD1. This clonotype was obtained from an elderly woman with acute or convalescent COVID-19. Sequencing input: peripheral blood. The CDR3 spells CASSPQGVPYEQYF. DNA of the CDR3: TGTGCCAGCAGCCCTCAGGGGGTTCCCTACGAGCAGTACTTC.